The 10 T cell receptor beta chains in this list originate from one sample, sequenced in a study of T cell responses to AZD1222 COVID-19 vaccine. This table comes from immunoSEQ multiplex PCR, and its TCRdb copy is limited to in-frame clones, with some not included. This sample carries around 190,000 clones, roughly 92% of them seen once, and the ten largest clones take about 1.8%. This specimen was peripheral blood, taken 28 days after the second AZD1222 dose. The origin of the receptors is an adult who received the AZD1222 COVID-19 vaccine.

J is TRBJ2-5 and V is TRBV2; no reliable D call. From germline, CDR1 is SNHLY and CDR2 FYNNEI. The CDR3 sequence is 17 residues long. V lost 6 bases to trimming and J lost 0 bases, with 20 bases between them. The DNA of the CDR3 is TGTGCCAGCAGCGAAACTCCCCACAGCGTGTACCAAGAGACCCAGTACTTC. It is translated as CASSETPHSVYQETQYF.

CDR3 in amino acids: CASSLSPGVGNIQYF. In DNA, the CDR3 is TGCGCCAGCAGCCTTTCCCCAGGTGTCGGGAACATTCAGTACTTC. The chain is built from TRBV4-1 and TRBJ2-4; D is unresolved. Trimming shortened V by 4 bases and J by 7 bases, and 17 bases separated the two germline ends. The V gene's germline CDR1 is MGHRA and CDR2 YSYEKL. The length of the CDR3 is 15 residues.

The chain couples TRBV2 to TRBJ1-2; possibly TRBD1 for D (5 bases). CDR1 and CDR2 (germline): SNHLY, FYNNEI. V lost 3 bases, J lost 0 bases, and 8 bases lay in between. The CDR3 has 14 residues. The CDR3 loop is CASSEQGPNYGYTF. The CDR3 bases are TGTGCCAGCAGTGAGCAGGGTCCTAACTATGGCTACACCTTC.

The count of this clone is one. The CDR3 loop is CASGIAGGRGNEQFF. The CDR3 DNA is TGCGCCAGCGGCATAGCCGGGGGGCGCGGGAATGAGCAGTTCTTC. This chain connects TRBV5-1 to TRBJ2-1; D may be TRBD2 (7 bases). Germline CDR1 reads SGHRS; CDR2 reads YFSETQ. The CDR3 has 15 amino acids. V shed 7 bases and J shed 7 bases, with 21 bases lying between them.

The gene calls are TRBV3-1 (or the pseudogene TRBV3-2) and TRBJ1-2; TRBD1 aligns across 7 bases. CDR1 is LGHDT and CDR2 is YNNKEL in the germline V gene (reference sequence). Unmatched junction bases numbered 8, after V lost 0 bases and J lost 4 bases. The length of the CDR3 is 16 residues. The CDR3: CASSQDRRGLVYGYTF. The CDR3 coding sequence is TGTGCCAGCAGCCAAGACCGGAGGGGGCTAGTCTATGGCTACACCTTC.

The V and J genes are TRBV6-1 and TRBJ2-5; D is uncertain. CDR1 is MNHNS and CDR2 is SASEGT in the germline V gene. V lost 0 bases and J 7 bases, leaving 9 bases between the germline ends. This CDR3 is 13 amino acids long. CDR3 loop: CASSEAGYGTQYF. CDR3 in DNA: TGTGCCAGCAGTGAAGCAGGGTACGGGACCCAGTACTTC.

The V and J genes are TRBV21-1 and TRBJ1-5; TRBD1 reflects the table's D call only, with no check against the DNA. TRBV21-1 is a recognized pseudogene. The CDR3 is 15 residues long. The CDR3: CASSKSRGHNQPQHF. The CDR3 coding sequence is TGTGCCAGCAGCAAGTCCAGGGGGCATAATCAGCCCCAGCATTTT.

The V call is TRBV5-4, the J call TRBJ2-3, with 10 bases matching TRBD1. The CDR3 covers 16 residues. Germline assignment: CDR1 SGHNT and CDR2 YYREEE (reference sequence). V shed 2 bases, J shed 1 base, and the junction held 4 bases outside the gene matches. The CDR3: CASSLAGTGGTDTQYF. The CDR3 nucleotides are TGTGCCAGCAGCTTAGCCGGGACAGGGGGCACAGATACGCAGTATTTT.

Details on this clone: The same CDR3 can be traced to other DNA sequences in this sample. This chain connects TRBV18 to TRBJ1-4; D may be TRBD1 (6 bases). CDR3 length: 13 residues. The germline V and J ends were trimmed by 3 bases and 5 bases, with 7 bases remaining between them. Germline CDR1 is KGHSH and CDR2 is LQKENI. CDR3 sequence: CASSPGQNEKLFF. CDR3 in DNA: TGTGCCAGCTCACCCGGACAGAATGAAAAACTGTTTTTT.

J is TRBJ2-5 and V is TRBV24-1; 15 bases fit TRBD2. The length of the CDR3 is 18 residues. V trimming: 3 bases; J trimming: 5 bases; junction bases outside the gene matches: 9. The germline gives CDR1 KGHDR, CDR2 SFDVKD. The CDR3 loop reads CATSDPRGLAGGRETQYF. Written as DNA, the CDR3 is TGTGCCACCAGTGATCCTCGAGGACTAGCGGGAGGGCGCGAGACCCAGTACTTC.